The sequence of this T cell receptor beta chain was determined in a study of siplizumab effects on memory and regulatory T cells. Notes on the study in general: Unstimulated subset assignment was obtained for only a minor fraction of alloreactive clones. Greater diversity than memory cells seemed evident in naive T cells, which also appeared to be major alloresponse contributors.

Looked up from germline, CDR1 is SGHAT and CDR2 is FQNNGV. CDR3 length: 15 residues. Deletions cut 5 bases from V and 0 bases from J, with 11 bases between. The assay looked at 100,000 or so TCR templates in each sample. The protocol was immunoSEQ multiplex PCR, while the TCRdb copy is restricted to in-frame clones and leaves out a portion. The sample has approximately 70,000 clones, about 89% seen once. A note on this clone: What it binds is unknown.

The genes are TRBV11-2 and TRBJ1-5; possible D gene TRBD1, 5 bases. This sequence originates from a human donor in good health. The sequencing sample was made of CD8+ T cells sorted from blood. The CDR3 coding sequence is TGTGCCAGCAGCCGGGGCGGGTTTAGCAATCAGCCCCAGCATTTT. It yields the protein CASSRGGFSNQPQHF.